This is a list of T cell receptor beta chains from one sample in a study of shared clonotypes between healthy human individuals. Sequencing was performed with immunoSEQ multiplex PCR; in TCRdb, only in-frame clones are kept and a portion is missing. Of about 490,000 clones in the sample, 65% to 80% are singletons; the top ten hold roughly 12%. Material: PBMCs. These receptors were taken from a woman in her forties in good health. Some clones in this sample may be carry-over from other donors' samples. Each CDR3 is given with its conserved first and last residue. Each record gives: clone size, J gene, V gene, D gene, CDR3 DNA, CDR3 protein. D genes are given only for firm matches. The size entry is marked missing in some rows and otherwise reads once, few, many or a size class.

once TRBJ1-2 TRBV5-4 TRBD1 TGTGCCAGCAGCTCTCCTGACAGGGCAAGCTATGGCTACACCTTC CASSSPDRASYGYTF
- TRBJ2-2 TRBV5-1 TRBD2 TGCGCCAGCAGCTCGCTGACTAGCGGGGGCACCGGGGAGCTGTTTTTT CASSSLTSGGTGELFF
- TRBJ2-2 TRBV10-3 - TGTGCCATCAGTTCAGACTTCACCGGGGAGCTGTTTTTT CAISSDFTGELFF
once TRBJ2-1 TRBV11-2 TRBD1 TGTGCCAGCAGCTACGGGACAGTCCCCTACAATGAGCAGTTCTTC CASSYGTVPYNEQFF
- TRBJ1-2 TRBV5-1 - TGCGCCAGCAGCAGAACTACGGGGGGCGGTGGCTACACCTTC CASSRTTGGGGYTF
- TRBJ2-1 TRBV4-1 - TGCGCCAGCAGCTCCCCGAGGGCATACAATGAGCAGTTCTTC CASSSPRAYNEQFF
- TRBJ2-3 TRBV10-2 TRBD2 TGCGCCAGCAGCCGTGGGACTAGCGGACAAGATACGCAGTATTTT CASSRGTSGQDTQYF
many TRBJ2-1 TRBV7-3 TRBD2 TGTGCCAGCAGCCTCGGACGGTCCTCAACCAGCGGGAGGGGCAATGAGCAGTTCTTC CASSLGRSSTSGRGNEQFF
- TRBJ2-7 TRBV5-1 - TGCGCCAGCAGCTTAGCGGGTGGAATCGAGCAGTACTTC CASSLAGGIEQYF
- TRBJ2-3 TRBV7-3 TRBD2 TGTGCCAGCAGCTTAGGGACTAGCGTTGCAGATACGCAGTATTTT CASSLGTSVADTQYF
- TRBJ2-1 TRBV19 - TGTGCCAGTCGGGGGACGAAGGGCAATGAGCAGTTCTTC CASRGTKGNEQFF
- TRBJ2-7 TRBV7-2 - TGTGCCAGCAGCTTAGGTGTCGGGTTCTCCTACGAGCAGTACTTC CASSLGVGFSYEQYF
few TRBJ2-3 TRBV4-3 - TGCGCCAGCAGCCAAGACAGGGGTGCAGATACGCAGTATTTT CASSQDRGADTQYF
- TRBJ2-7 TRBV7-2 TRBD2 TGTGCCAGCAGCTCACGCCACCTGACTAGCGGGTCGCCCTACGAGCAGTACTTC CASSSRHLTSGSPYEQYF
- TRBJ1-5 TRBV28 - TGTGCCAGCAGTTTTGTTGGTCCTACCAATCAGCCCCAGCATTTT CASSFVGPTNQPQHF
- TRBJ1-4 TRBV14 - TGTGCCAGCAGCCCCCGTTTCACTAATGAAAAACTGTTTTTT CASSPRFTNEKLFF
- TRBJ2-1 TRBV7-8 - TGTGCCAGCAGCTTAGGGGTAAGTTTAGGGGACAATGAGCAGTTCTTC CASSLGVSLGDNEQFF
- TRBJ2-2 TRBV28 TRBD1 TGTGCCAGCAGTCCGGGACAGAGCAGGGTGGAGCTGTTTTTT CASSPGQSRVELFF
- TRBJ2-3 TRBV7-8 TRBD2 TGTGCCAGCAGCCGCTTCGGGACTAGCGGGAAGATAGATACGCAGTATTTT CASSRFGTSGKIDTQYF
once TRBJ1-4 TRBV5-1 TRBD1 TGCGCCAGCAGCCTAACGGGACAGATAGAACTGTTTTTT CASSLTGQIELFF
few TRBJ2-5 TRBV7-9 - TGTGCCAGCAGCTTAGGGGTGGCGGCACAAGAGACCCAGTACTTC CASSLGVAAQETQYF
- TRBJ1-4 TRBV15 - TGTGCCACCAGCGGGCAGGGAGCGACTAATGAAAAACTGTTTTTT CATSGQGATNEKLFF
- TRBJ2-2 TRBV12-1 - TGTGCCAGCGGAATTTTGGAGCTGTTTTTT CASGILELFF
- TRBJ2-4 TRBV21-1 - TGTGCCAGCAGCAAAGGGTCGGACCAACCTGTAAATTGTAACATTCAGTACTTC CASSKGSDQPVNCNIQYF